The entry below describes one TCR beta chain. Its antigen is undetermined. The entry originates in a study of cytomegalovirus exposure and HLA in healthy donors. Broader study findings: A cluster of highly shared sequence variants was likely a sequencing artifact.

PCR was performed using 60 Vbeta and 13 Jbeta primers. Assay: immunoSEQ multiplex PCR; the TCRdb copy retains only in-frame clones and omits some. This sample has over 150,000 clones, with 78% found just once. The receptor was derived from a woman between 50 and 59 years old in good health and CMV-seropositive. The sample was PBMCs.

The CDR3 region has the DNA TGTGCCAGCTCATCGGGACTAGCGGGAACCACAGATACGCAGTATTTT. Translation gives CASSSGLAGTTDTQYF. The rearrangement uses TRBV18 and TRBJ2-3; 13 bases agree with TRBD2. The V and J ends lost 5 bases and 2 bases, in that order; junction bases with no gene match: 4. In germline, CDR1 is KGHSH, CDR2 LQKENI. The CDR3 loop spans 16 amino acids.